This note documents a single T cell receptor (beta chain) sequence. The data were obtained in a study of T cells in tumors after PD-1 blockade. Measured with immunoSEQ multiplex PCR; TCRdb has only the in-frame clones, and not every one. The data hold approximately 48,000 clones, with 81% observed a single time. Between the trimmed V and J ends, which lost 8 bases and 1 base, there was a span of 15 bases. Looked up from germline, CDR1 is MNHEY and CDR2 is SVGAGI. The CDR3 spans 14 residues. This chain links TRBV6-5 with TRBJ2-7, with D perhaps matching TRBD1 (6 bases). The receptor's source is a human donor with basal cell carcinoma. Sequences were derived from PBMCs, sampled before anti-PD-1 treatment. The CDR3 sequence: CASGRDKLSYEQYF. The CDR3 nucleotides read TGTGCCAGCGGTAGGGACAAACTATCCTACGAGCAGTACTTC.